This T cell receptor (beta chain) was retrieved from a study of blood T cell repertoires in COVID-19. The overall study: Samples came from the United States, Italy and Spain, spanning acute and convalescent COVID-19. The analysed material was cDNA or gDNA that came from T cells, B-cell-depleted T cells, or PBMCs.

Per the study methods: From reference gene primer amplification, estimates of nucleated cell counts were derived. The table came from immunoSEQ multiplex PCR; TCRdb's copy has only in-frame clones and leaves some out. The DNA gave D and trimming, while V, J and clone size come from that table. The sample has fewer than 9,000 clones; roughly 84% are singletons. CDR3 length equals 12 residues. The V gene end was trimmed by 6 bases and the J gene end by 11 bases; junction bases not matched to a gene: 4. The germline CDR1 and CDR2 sequences are MNHEY and SVGAGI. The chain joins TRBV6-5 to TRBJ2-2; 9 bases are a match to TRBD2. Sequencing was performed on peripheral blood. This sequence originates from a human donor with active COVID-19. The donor label of this sample is uncertain. The CDR3 sequence is CASSRTSAELFF. CDR3 nucleotide sequence: TGTGCCAGCAGCCGGACTAGCGCTGAGCTGTTTTTT.